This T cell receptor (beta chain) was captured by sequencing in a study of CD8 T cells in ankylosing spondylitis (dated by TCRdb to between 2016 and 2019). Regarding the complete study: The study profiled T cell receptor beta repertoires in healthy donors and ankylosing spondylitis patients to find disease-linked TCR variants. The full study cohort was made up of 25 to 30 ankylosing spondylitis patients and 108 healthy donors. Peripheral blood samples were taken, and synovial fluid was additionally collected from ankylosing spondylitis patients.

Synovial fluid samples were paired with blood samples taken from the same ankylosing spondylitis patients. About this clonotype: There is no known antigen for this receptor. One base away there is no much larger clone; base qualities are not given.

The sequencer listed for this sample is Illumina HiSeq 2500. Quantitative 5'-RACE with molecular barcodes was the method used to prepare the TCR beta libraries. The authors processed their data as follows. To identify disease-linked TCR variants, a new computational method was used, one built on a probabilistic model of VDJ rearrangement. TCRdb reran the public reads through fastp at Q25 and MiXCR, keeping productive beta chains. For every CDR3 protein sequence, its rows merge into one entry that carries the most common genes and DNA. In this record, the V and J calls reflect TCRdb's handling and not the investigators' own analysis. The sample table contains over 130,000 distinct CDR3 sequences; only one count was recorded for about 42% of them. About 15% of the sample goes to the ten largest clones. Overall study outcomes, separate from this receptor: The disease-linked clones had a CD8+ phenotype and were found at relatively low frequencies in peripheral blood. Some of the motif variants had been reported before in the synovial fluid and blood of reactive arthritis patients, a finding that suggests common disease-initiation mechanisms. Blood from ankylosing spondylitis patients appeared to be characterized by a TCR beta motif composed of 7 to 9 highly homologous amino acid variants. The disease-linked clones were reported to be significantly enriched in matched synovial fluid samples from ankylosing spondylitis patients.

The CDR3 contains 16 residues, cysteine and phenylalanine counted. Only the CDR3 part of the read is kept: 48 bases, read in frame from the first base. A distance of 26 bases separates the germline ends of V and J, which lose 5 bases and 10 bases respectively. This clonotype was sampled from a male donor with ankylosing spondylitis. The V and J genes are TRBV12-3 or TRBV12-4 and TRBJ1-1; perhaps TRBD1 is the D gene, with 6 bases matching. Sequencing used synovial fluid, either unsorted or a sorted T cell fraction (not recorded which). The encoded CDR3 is CASSPRAGEGSLGAFF. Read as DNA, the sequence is TGTGCCAGCAGTCCCCGGGCAGGGGAAGGGAGTTTAGGAGCTTTCTTT.